These 3 T cell receptor beta chains were sequenced from one sample in a study of shared clonotypes between healthy human individuals. Clones were read by immunoSEQ multiplex PCR, and TCRdb kept only the in-frame ones, dropping some. The sample lists hundreds of thousands of clones; about 96% were seen once. Naive CD8 cells lacked CD45RO, underwent positive selection for CCR7 and left out terminally differentiated effector memory CD45RA+ cells. Sequencing was done on a sample of naive CD8+ T cells sorted from blood. The receptors here all came from a young man in good health.

J is TRBJ2-4 and V is TRBV11-2, with D unclear. The germline CDR1 and CDR2 sequences are SGHAT and FQNNGV. Between the trimmed V and J ends, which lost 2 bases and 0 bases, there was a span of 8 bases. The CDR3 loop spans 15 amino acids. As DNA, the CDR3 is TGTGCCAGCAGCTTATGGGGTTTAGCCAAAAACATTCAGTACTTC. Translating gives CASSLWGLAKNIQYF.

The CDR3 sequence is CASSQGWNQETQYF. Written as DNA, the CDR3 is TGCGCCAGCAGCCAAGGGTGGAACCAAGAGACCCAGTACTTC. The V and J genes are TRBV4-1 and TRBJ2-5, with D hard to call. The V end was cut by 1 base, the J end by 0 bases, with 6 bases between. The CDR3 length is 14 residues. Germline CDR1 is MGHRA and CDR2 is YSYEKL.

J is TRBJ2-7 and V is TRBV19; no reliable D call. Trimming removed 5 bases at V and 1 base at J, with 12 bases between. CDR1 and CDR2 (germline): LNHDA, SQIVND (reference sequence). The CDR3 extends over 14 amino acids. CDR3 region: CASSQVENSYEQYF. The DNA for the CDR3 is TGTGCCAGTAGTCAAGTAGAAAATTCCTACGAGCAGTACTTC.